This entry is about one T cell receptor (beta chain). TCRdb's table, derived via immunoSEQ multiplex PCR, lists solely in-frame clones and lacks some. The table records roughly 280,000 clones, around 87% of them present only once. This entry belongs to a study of blood T cell repertoires in COVID-19. At the level of the study: Sources were T cells, B-cell-depleted T cells, or PBMCs; the material itself was cDNA or gDNA.

This CDR3 contains 13 residues. Germline V gene data show CDR1 as MGHRA and CDR2 as YSYEKL. V was shortened by 0 bases and J by 5 bases, with 7 bases between the two germline ends. Participants' own reports of clinical history determined their cohort assignment. Donors in Cohort 3 who had recovered were those with two negative PCRs, healthcare professional clearance, or resolution of their symptoms. The material sequenced was PBMCs or T cells enriched from blood (not recorded which). This TCR was sampled from a woman aged 18-29 years who had recovered from COVID-19. The chain has TRBV4-1 and TRBJ2-5; no clear D gene. CDR3 in DNA: TGCGCCAGCAGCCAAGAGAAACATGAGACCCAGTACTTC. It codes for CASSQEKHETQYF.